This TCR beta chain was obtained from a study of cytomegalovirus exposure and HLA in healthy donors. Study outcomes and limitations: In a later analysis, V- and J-gene trimming of beta chains associated with a DCLRE1C missense variant, replicated independently. It was reported that the classifier diagnosed cytomegalovirus status with high specificity and sensitivity in both the original and validation cohorts.

Trimming cost V 0 bases and J 4 bases, with 6 bases left between them. Germline CDR1 GTSNPN, CDR2 SVGIG (reference sequence). The CDR3 has 12 amino acids. Researchers ran the PCR with 60 Vbeta and 13 Jbeta primers. TCRdb's copy holds only in-frame clones and misses some; the assay was immunoSEQ multiplex PCR. The sample consists of about 150,000 clones, approximately 80% of them appearing once. For this clone: Its specificity is not known.

This sequence joins TRBV30 and TRBJ2-5; unclear D gene. The sample consisted of PBMCs. This receptor was identified in a woman aged 40 to 50 in good health and CMV-seronegative. The CDR3 region is CAWSVFRETQYF. The CDR3 DNA follows: TGTGCCTGGAGTGTGTTCCGAGAGACCCAGTACTTC.